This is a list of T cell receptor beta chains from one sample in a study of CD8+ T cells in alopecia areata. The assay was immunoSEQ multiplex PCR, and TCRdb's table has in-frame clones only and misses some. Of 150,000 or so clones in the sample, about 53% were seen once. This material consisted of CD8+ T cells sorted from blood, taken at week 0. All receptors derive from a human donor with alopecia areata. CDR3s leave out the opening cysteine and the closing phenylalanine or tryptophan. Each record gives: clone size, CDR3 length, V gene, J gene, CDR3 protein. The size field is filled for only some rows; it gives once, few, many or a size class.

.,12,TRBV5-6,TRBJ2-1,ASSFTTSFNEQF
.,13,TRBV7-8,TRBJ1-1,ASSFLRDTTEGAF
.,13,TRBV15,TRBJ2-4,ATSRDRAKSRIQY
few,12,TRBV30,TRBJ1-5,AWSATGGATPQH
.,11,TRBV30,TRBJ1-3,AWSWSSGNTIY
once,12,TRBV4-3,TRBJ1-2,ASSQDIRLDGYT
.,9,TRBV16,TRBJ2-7,ASSLNNEQY
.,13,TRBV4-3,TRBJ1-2,ASSPLGEENYGYT
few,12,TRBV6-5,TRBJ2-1,ASSYSGGAAEQF
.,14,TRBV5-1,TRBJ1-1,ASSLELRGLDTEAF
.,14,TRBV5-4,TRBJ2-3,ASSSTSGGALDTQY
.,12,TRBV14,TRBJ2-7,ASSQVQGTYEQY
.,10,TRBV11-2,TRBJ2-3,ASRSMADTQY
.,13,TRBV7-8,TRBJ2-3,ASSSARQGIDTQY
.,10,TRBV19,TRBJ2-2,ASLRYTGELF
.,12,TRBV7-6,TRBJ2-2,ASSPPGGTGELF
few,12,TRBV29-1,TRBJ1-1,SVRDRERGAEAF
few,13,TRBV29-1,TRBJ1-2,SVEWVTDGAYGYT
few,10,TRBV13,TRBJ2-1,ASSSPGTGGF
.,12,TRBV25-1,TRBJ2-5,ASSSGLNWETQY
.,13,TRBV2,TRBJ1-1,ASSSLRGLGEVAF
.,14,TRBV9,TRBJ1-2,ASTVTGDSTNYGYT
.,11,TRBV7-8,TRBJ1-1,ASSPQGWPEAF
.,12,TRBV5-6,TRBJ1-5,ASSPGGTGRYQH
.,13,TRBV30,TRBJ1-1,AWTPPDREVTEAF
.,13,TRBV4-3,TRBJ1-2,ASSQDPGTAYGYT
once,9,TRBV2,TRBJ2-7,ASSTGDEQY
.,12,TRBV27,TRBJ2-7,ASSLSGYSYEQY
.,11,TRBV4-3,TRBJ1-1,ASSQDRARSAF
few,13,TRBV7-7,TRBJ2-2,ASSLMGGISGELF
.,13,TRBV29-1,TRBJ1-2,SVEESRGRTYGYT
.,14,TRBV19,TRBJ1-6,ASSPLAPRDNSPLH
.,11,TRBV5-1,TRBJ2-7,ASSGGGTYEQY
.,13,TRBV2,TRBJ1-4,ASSEGVGGYGKLF
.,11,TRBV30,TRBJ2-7,AWSGGQGYEQY
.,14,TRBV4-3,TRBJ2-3,ASSQLTGRTTDTQY
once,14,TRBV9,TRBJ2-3,ASSVDWGSPDITQY
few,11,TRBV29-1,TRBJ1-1,SVEGLWNTEAF
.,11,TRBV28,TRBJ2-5,ASRPVEAKTQY
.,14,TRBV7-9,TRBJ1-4,ASSSTQGAWGEKLF
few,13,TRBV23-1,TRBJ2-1,ASSQDRNRYDGQF
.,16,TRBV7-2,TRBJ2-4,ASSLGYRDGEAKNIQY
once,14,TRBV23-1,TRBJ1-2,ASRRYGDRGDYGYT
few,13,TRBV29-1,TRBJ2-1,SVEGSGTEYSEQF
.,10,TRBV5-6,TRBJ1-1,ASSSGGTEAF
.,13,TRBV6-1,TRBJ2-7,ASPRPGQGDYEQY
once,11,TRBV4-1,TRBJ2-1,ASSQDPGDEQF
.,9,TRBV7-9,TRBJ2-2,ASSWSGELF
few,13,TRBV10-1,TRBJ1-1,ASSESRTQTAEAF
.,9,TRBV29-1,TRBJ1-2,SVPTGDGYT
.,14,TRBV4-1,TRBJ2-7,ASRSTFDRASYEQY
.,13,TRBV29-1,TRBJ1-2,SVEGALRANYGYT
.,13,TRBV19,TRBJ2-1,ASSPGPQQDNEQF
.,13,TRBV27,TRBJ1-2,ATPRVRMADYGYT